These T cell receptor beta chains were read from a single sample in a study of cytomegalovirus exposure and HLA in healthy donors. Sequencing used immunoSEQ multiplex PCR; TCRdb keeps in-frame clones, though not all of them. Altogether 70,000 to 95,000 clones are present, about four fifths being singletons, with the ten largest covering around 15%. The sequencing input was PBMCs. The receptors shown here come from a woman between 40 and 50 years old in good health and CMV-seropositive. The CDR3 runs from the conserved cysteine through the conserved F or W. Fields, in order: clone size, J gene, D gene, V gene, CDR3 protein, CDR3 DNA. The D gene is left open where the match is weak. For some rows the clone size is stated as once, few or many, or as a class when expanded; others skip it.

clone size: .
J gene: TRBJ1-1
D gene: .
V gene: TRBV5-1
CDR3 protein: CASSPLTVNTEAFF
CDR3 DNA: TGCGCCAGCAGCCCATTGACAGTTAACACTGAAGCTTTCTTT

clone size: .
J gene: TRBJ2-5
D gene: .
V gene: TRBV28
CDR3 protein: CASSLSAEETQYF
CDR3 DNA: TGTGCCAGCAGTTTATCGGCGGAAGAGACCCAGTACTTC

clone size: .
J gene: TRBJ1-2
D gene: TRBD1
V gene: TRBV6-1
CDR3 protein: CASSTSTGGYGYTF
CDR3 DNA: TGTGCCAGCAGTACATCGACAGGGGGCTATGGCTACACCTTC

clone size: .
J gene: TRBJ1-4
D gene: .
V gene: TRBV5-6
CDR3 protein: CASSFWGASEKLFF
CDR3 DNA: TGTGCCAGCAGCTTTTGGGGCGCCAGTGAAAAACTGTTTTTT

clone size: .
J gene: TRBJ2-1
D gene: TRBD2
V gene: TRBV27
CDR3 protein: CASSLLGGTSGTNNEQFF
CDR3 DNA: TGTGCCAGCAGTTTATTGGGGGGGACTAGCGGGACCAACAATGAGCAGTTCTTC

clone size: .
J gene: TRBJ1-4
D gene: TRBD1
V gene: TRBV2
CDR3 protein: CASGTGVDEKLFF
CDR3 DNA: TGTGCCAGCGGGACAGGGGTAGATGAAAAACTGTTTTTT

clone size: .
J gene: TRBJ1-3
D gene: TRBD1
V gene: TRBV9
CDR3 protein: CASTQGAGNTIYF
CDR3 DNA: TGTGCCAGCACCCAGGGGGCGGGAAACACCATATATTTT

clone size: .
J gene: TRBJ1-1
D gene: TRBD1
V gene: TRBV5-4
CDR3 protein: CASSFGTGGTEAFF
CDR3 DNA: TGTGCCAGCAGCTTCGGGACAGGGGGCACTGAAGCTTTCTTT

clone size: once
J gene: TRBJ1-1
D gene: .
V gene: TRBV2
CDR3 protein: CASIIYGQAGALNTEAFF
CDR3 DNA: TGTGCCAGCATAATTTATGGTCAGGCAGGGGCGCTGAACACTGAAGCTTTCTTT

clone size: .
J gene: TRBJ1-5
D gene: .
V gene: TRBV6-5
CDR3 protein: CASSATVSNQPQHF
CDR3 DNA: TGTGCCAGCAGTGCCACGGTTAGCAATCAGCCCCAGCATTTT

clone size: .
J gene: TRBJ2-5
D gene: .
V gene: TRBV2
CDR3 protein: CASRVAEETQYF
CDR3 DNA: TGTGCCAGCAGGGTAGCGGAAGAGACCCAGTACTTC

clone size: .
J gene: TRBJ2-7
D gene: TRBD2
V gene: TRBV5-1
CDR3 protein: CASSLETSGRNEQYF
CDR3 DNA: TGCGCCAGCAGCTTGGAGACTAGCGGGAGGAACGAGCAGTACTTC

clone size: .
J gene: TRBJ2-1
D gene: .
V gene: TRBV5-1
CDR3 protein: CASRVGSGSYNEQFF
CDR3 DNA: TGCGCCAGCAGGGTGGGTAGCGGCTCCTACAATGAGCAGTTCTTC

clone size: .
J gene: TRBJ2-7
D gene: TRBD1
V gene: TRBV7-6
CDR3 protein: CASSSGGTGVFEQYF
CDR3 DNA: TGTGCCAGCAGCTCGGGGGGGACAGGGGTCTTCGAGCAGTACTTC